This T cell receptor (beta chain) is drawn from a study of identical twins (dated by TCRdb to 2016 to 2017). In terms of the full investigation: To test whether fetal clonotypes persist, this study deep-sequenced TCR alpha and beta repertoires from monozygotic twins, from unrelated adults of various ages, and from cord blood. To rule out contamination, the twin experiments were replicated at different times with different library preparation protocols. Study-level results and caveats: In beta out-of-frame sequences, excess twin sharing was weaker, because having fewer shared sequences lowered the signal-to-noise ratio. Compared with coincidental sharing between unrelated individuals, out-of-frame TCR alpha sequences shared between twins showed an excess of sequences with low generation probability. Because the same donors could not be followed over many years, conclusions were based on cross-sectional statistical analysis. Out-of-frame TCR alpha sharing in monozygotic twins was systematically underestimated by recombination models, whereas sharing between unrelated individuals was in agreement with the recombination models. Invariant T cells such as MAIT and iNKT could partly confound zero-insertion analyses, although diverse VJ usage argued against such confounding for most clonotypes. Fewer insertions were carried by abundant cord blood beta clonotypes, a similar but weaker trend appeared in young adult naive repertoires, and no such trend appeared in memory repertoires.

Every donor in the study was a healthy Caucasian. The researchers also sequenced three unrelated adults who were not twins: a male aged 18 to 30, a male aged 50 to 60, and a female aged 50 to 60. Miltenyi CD45RO+ enrichment and human naive T-cell isolation kits were used to isolate memory (CD45RO+) and naive T cells from PBMC. The library was produced with 5' RACE. Sequencing instrument: Illumina HiSeq 2000. Template switching introduced a universal primer binding site; the final cDNA contained a unique molecular identifier, enabling accurate counting of TCR cDNA molecules. Specific primers in the conserved constant-segment region were used to synthesize first-strand cDNA for TCR alpha and beta chains. To control for contamination, every cDNA library carried two barcodes: a SMART-Mk sample barcode plus Illumina barcodes. TruSeq adapter sequences and Illumina sample barcodes were added in two successive PCR steps. TCR alpha and beta cDNA libraries were sequenced on the Illumina HiSeq platform with custom primers. The published analysis was carried out like this. Raw reads were processed with MiGEC to extract unique molecular identifiers, and MiXCR was used to determine CDR3 positions. Recombination models were inferred per individual with the repgenHMM and IGoR tools using an EM algorithm. The analysis of shared clonotypes was done with the tcR package in R, with sharing normalized by the product of cloneset sizes. To study raw recombination free of thymic and clonal selection effects, out-of-frame nonproductive sequences were analyzed. The public reads were run again by TCRdb, first through fastp at Q25 and then through MiXCR, and only productive beta chains were kept. Under each unique CDR3 protein, matching rows form one entry showing the most common genes and DNA. Here the V and J calls rest on TCRdb's processing, not on the authors' analysis. In this sample the table shows approximately 700,000 distinct CDR3 sequences, around 5.7% of which occur a single time. Of the sample, roughly 2% falls within the top ten clones.

This clonotype was found many times. The antigen this receptor binds is unknown. Base qualities are not at hand, and no much larger clone is one base apart. The germline V gene sets CDR1 to MNHEY and CDR2 to SVGEGT. Trimming costs V 6 bases and J 5 bases, and their ends lie 14 bases apart. The CDR3 goes from the cysteine to the phenylalanine over 14 residues. Of all the DNA, just the CDR3 is kept, 42 bases in frame from base 1. The material sequenced was naive T cells sorted from blood. The sample's cell subset or site, from its label and the paper: cells isolated with a human naive T-cell isolation kit. The source of this sequence is a man aged 18 to 29 in good health. The receptor chain draws on TRBV6-2 or TRBV6-3 and TRBJ2-1, with the D gene not confidently named. The encoded CDR3 is CASSYGNRNNEQFF. The bases are TGTGCCAGCAGCTACGGTAACAGAAACAATGAGCAGTTCTTC.